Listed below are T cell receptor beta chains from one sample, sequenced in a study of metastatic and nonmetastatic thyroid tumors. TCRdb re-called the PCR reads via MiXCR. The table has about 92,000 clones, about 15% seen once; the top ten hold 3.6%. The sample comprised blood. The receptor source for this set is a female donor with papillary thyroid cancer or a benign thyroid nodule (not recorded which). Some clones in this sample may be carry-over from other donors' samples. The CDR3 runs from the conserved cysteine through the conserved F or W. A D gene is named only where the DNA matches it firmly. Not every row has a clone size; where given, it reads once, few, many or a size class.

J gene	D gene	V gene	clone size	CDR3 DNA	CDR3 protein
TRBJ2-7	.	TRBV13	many	TGTGCCAGCAGCTTCGGGGGGACAGAGTACGAGCAGTACTTC	CASSFGGTEYEQYF
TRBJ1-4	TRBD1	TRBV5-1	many	TGCGCCAGCAGCTCTACAGGGGTTATTAATGAAAAACTGTTTTTT	CASSSTGVINEKLFF
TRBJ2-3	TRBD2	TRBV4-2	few	TGTGCCAGCAGTAAGCGGGGGGGCCACGAGGGCACAGATACGCAGTATTTT	CASSKRGGHEGTDTQYF
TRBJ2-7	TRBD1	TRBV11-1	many	TGTGCCAGCAGCAGACAGGGTAACTTAGTATCCTACGAGCAGTACTTC	CASSRQGNLVSYEQYF
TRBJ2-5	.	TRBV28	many	TGTGCCAGCAGTTTGCCCCGGGAGACCCAGTACTTC	CASSLPRETQYF
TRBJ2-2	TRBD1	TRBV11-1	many	TGTGCCAGCAGCTTGGGGACAGGGATCGGCACCGGGGAGCTGTTTTTT	CASSLGTGIGTGELFF
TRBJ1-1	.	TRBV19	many	TGTGCCACCCCCACCGGCCCCAACTTCTTT	CATPTGPNFF
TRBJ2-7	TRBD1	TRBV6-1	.	TGTGTCAGCAGAACCGCGACAGGGTTGCACGAGCAGTACTTC	CVSRTATGLHEQYF
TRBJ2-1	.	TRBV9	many	TGTGCCAGCAGCGTGGGGGGGGCCTCCTACAATGAGCAGTTCTTC	CASSVGGASYNEQFF
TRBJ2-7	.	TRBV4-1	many	TGCGCCAGCAGCCAAGGGGAAGGGGGAAGGAGCTCCTACGAGCAGTACTTC	CASSQGEGGRSSYEQYF
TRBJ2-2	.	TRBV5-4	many	TGTGCCAGCAGCTGGGGGGCCACCGGGGAGCTGTTTTTT	CASSWGATGELFF
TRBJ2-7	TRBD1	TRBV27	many	TGTGCCAGCAGTCCCCGGGACAGATCCTACGAGCAGTACTTC	CASSPRDRSYEQYF
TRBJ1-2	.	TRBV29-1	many	TGCAGCGTTGAAGGCCTTTACTATGGCTACACCTTC	CSVEGLYYGYTF
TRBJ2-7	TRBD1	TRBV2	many	TGTGCCAGCAGTCCGGACAGGTCTTACGAGCAGTACTTC	CASSPDRSYEQYF
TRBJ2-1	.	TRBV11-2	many	TGTGCCAGCAGCGCCCGCCTAGAGGAGCAGTTCTTC	CASSARLEEQFF
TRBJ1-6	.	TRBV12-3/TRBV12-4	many	TGTGCCAGCAGTTCCTCCCGGAATTCACCCCTCCACTTT	CASSSSRNSPLHF
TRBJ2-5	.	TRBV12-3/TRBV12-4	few	TGTGCCAGCAGTTGGGGGTCATTTGAGACACAGCACTTC	CASSWGSFETQHF
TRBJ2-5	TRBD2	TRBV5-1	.	TGCGCCAGCAGCTTTGCGGGAGGGCAAGAGACCCAGTACTTC	CASSFAGGQETQYF
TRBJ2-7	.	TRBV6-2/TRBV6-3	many	TGTGCCAGCAGACCCAGATTCGACAGTCCCTCCTACGAGCAGTACTTC	CASRPRFDSPSYEQYF
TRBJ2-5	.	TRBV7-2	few	TGTGCCAGCAGACGGACGGGGGAAGAGACCCAGTACTTC	CASRRTGEETQYF